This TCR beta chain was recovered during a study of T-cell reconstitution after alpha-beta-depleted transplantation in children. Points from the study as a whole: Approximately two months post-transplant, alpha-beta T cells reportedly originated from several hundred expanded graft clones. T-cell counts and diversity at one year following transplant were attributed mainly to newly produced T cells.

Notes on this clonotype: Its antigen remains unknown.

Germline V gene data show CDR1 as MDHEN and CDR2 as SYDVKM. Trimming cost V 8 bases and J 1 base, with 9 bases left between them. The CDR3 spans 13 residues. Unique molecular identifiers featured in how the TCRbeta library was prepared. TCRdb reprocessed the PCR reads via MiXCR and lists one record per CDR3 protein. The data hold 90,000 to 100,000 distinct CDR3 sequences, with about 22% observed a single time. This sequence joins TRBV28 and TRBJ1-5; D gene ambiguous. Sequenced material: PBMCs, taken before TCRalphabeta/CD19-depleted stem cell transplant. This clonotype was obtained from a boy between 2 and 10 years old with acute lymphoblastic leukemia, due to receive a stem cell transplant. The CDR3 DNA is TGTGCCAGCTCGGACGTGAGCAATCAGCCCCAGCATTTT. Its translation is CASSDVSNQPQHF.